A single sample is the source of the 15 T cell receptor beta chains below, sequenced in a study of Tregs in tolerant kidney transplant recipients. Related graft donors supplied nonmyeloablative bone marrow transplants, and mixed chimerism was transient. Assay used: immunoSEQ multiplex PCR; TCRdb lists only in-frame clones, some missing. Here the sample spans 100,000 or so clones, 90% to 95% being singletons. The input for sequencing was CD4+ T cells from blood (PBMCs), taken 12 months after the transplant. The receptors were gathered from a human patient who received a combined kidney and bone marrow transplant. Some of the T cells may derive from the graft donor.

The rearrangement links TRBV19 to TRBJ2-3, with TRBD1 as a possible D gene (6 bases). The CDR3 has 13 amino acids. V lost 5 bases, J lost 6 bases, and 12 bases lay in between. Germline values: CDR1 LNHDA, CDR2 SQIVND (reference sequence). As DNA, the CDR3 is TGTGCCAGTAGTTTCAAAACAGGGGATACGCAGTATTTT. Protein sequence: CASSFKTGDTQYF.

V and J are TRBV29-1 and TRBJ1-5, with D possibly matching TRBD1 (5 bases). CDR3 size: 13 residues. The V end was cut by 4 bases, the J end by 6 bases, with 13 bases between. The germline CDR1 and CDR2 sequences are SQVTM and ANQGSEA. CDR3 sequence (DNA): TGCAGCGTTGTGGCAGGGATCGGTCAGCCCCAGCATTTT. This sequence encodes CSVVAGIGQPQHF. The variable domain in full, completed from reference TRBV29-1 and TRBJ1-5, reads SAVISQKPSRDICQRGTSLTIQCQVDSQVTMMFWYRQQPGQSLTLIATANQGSEATYESGFVIDKFPISRPNLTFSTLTVSNMSPEDSSIYLCSVVAGIGQPQHFGDGTRLSIL.

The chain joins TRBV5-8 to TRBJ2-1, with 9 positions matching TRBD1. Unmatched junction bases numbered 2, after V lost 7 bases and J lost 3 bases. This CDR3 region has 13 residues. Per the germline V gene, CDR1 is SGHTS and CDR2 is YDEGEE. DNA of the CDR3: TGTGCCAGCCGACAGGGGGGCTACAATGAGCAGTTCTTC. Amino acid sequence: CASRQGGYNEQFF.

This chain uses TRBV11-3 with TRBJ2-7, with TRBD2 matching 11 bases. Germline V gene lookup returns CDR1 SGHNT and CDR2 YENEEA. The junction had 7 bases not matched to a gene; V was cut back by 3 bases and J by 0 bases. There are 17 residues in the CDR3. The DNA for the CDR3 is TGTGCCAGCAGCTTCTCGGGACTAGCGGCGCCCTCCTACGAGCAGTACTTC. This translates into CASSFSGLAAPSYEQYF.

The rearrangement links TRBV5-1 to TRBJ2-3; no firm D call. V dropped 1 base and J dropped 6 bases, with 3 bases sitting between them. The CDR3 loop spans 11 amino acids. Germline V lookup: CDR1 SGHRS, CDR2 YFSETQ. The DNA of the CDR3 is TGCGCCAGCAGCTTGCCGGATACGCAGTATTTT. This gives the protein CASSLPDTQYF.

The CDR3 region is CASSTGLSYEQYF. For the CDR3, the DNA is TGCGCCAGCAGCACAGGGCTCTCCTACGAGCAGTACTTC. V and J are TRBV5-1 and TRBJ2-7; perhaps TRBD1 as D (6 bases). V lost 4 bases to trimming and J lost 0 bases, with 8 bases between them. CDR3 length equals 13 residues. Germline CDR1 SGHRS, CDR2 YFSETQ.

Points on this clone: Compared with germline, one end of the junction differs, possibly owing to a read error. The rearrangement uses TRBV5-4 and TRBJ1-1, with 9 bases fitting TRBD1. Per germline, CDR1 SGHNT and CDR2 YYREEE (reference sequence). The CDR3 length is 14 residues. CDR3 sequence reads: CASSLPGQGFYWVF. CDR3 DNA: TGTGCCAGCAGCTTACCGGGACAGGGCTTCTATTGGGTCTTT.

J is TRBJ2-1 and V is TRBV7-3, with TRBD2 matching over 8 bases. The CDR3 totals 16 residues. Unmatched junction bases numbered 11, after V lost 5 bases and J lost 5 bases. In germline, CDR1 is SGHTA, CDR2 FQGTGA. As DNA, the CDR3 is TGTGCCAGCAGCCCTCCGGGCGGGGGGCCTAACAATGAGCAGTTCTTC. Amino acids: CASSPPGGGPNNEQFF.

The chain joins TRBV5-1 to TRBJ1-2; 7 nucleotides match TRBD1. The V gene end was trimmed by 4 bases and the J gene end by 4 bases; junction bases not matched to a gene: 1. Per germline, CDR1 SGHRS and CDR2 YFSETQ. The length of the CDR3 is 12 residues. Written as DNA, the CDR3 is TGCGCCAGCAGCCGGGACAGCTATGGCTACACCTTC. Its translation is CASSRDSYGYTF.

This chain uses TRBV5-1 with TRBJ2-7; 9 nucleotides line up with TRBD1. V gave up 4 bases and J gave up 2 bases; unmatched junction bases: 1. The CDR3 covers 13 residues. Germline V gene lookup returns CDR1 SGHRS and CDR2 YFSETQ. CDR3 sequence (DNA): TGCGCCAGCAGCCGGGACAGGGCCTACGAGCAGTACTTC. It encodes CASSRDRAYEQYF.

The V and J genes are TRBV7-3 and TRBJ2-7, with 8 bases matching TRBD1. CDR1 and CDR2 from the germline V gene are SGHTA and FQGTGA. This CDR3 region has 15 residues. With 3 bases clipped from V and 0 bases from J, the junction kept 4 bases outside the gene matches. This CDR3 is CASSFDRGPSYEQYF. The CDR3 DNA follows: TGTGCCAGCAGCTTCGACAGGGGCCCCTCCTACGAGCAGTACTTC. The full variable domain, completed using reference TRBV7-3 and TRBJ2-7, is GAGVSQTPSNKVTEKGKYVELRCDPISGHTALYWYRQSLGQGPEFLIYFQGTGAADDSGLPNDRFFAVRPEGSVSTLKIQRTERGDSAVYLCASSFDRGPSYEQYFGPGTRLTVT.

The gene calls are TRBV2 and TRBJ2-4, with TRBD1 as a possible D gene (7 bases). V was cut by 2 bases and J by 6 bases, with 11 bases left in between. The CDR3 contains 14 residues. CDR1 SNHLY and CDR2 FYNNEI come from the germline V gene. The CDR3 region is CASSEWQGGNIQYF. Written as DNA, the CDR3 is TGTGCCAGCAGTGAATGGCAGGGGGGAAACATTCAGTACTTC.

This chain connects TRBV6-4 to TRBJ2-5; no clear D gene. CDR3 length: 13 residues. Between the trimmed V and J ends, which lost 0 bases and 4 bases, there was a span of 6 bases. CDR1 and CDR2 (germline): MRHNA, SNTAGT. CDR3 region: CASSDSWPETQYF. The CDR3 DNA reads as TGTGCCAGCAGTGACTCGTGGCCAGAGACCCAGTACTTC.

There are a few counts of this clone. The DNA for the CDR3 is TGCAGCGTTGGGGGACAGCAAGAGACCCAGTACTTC. This encodes CSVGGQQETQYF. The chain combines TRBV29-1 with TRBJ2-5; 7 bases are a match to TRBD1. This CDR3 region has 12 residues. Germline CDR1 and CDR2: SQVTM and ANQGSEA. J gave up 2 bases and V 4 bases, and 1 base lay outside the gene matches.

The CDR3: CSVDLAREQYF. CDR3 in DNA: TGCAGTGTGGATCTAGCGAGGGAGCAGTACTTC. The V call is TRBV20-1, the J call TRBJ2-7; TRBD2 might be the D (6 bases). The CDR3 is 11 amino acids. V lost 7 bases and J 7 bases, leaving 14 bases between the germline ends. Per the germline V gene, CDR1 is DFQATT and CDR2 is SNEGSKA (reference sequence).